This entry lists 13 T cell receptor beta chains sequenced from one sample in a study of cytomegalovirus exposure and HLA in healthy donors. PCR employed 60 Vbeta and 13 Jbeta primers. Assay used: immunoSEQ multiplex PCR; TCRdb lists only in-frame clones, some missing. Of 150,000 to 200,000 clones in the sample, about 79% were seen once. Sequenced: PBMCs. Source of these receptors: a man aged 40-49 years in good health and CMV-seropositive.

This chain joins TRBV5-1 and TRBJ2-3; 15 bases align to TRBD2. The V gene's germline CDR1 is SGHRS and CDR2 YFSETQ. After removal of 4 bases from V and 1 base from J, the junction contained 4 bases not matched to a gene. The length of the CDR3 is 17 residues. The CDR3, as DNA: TGCGCCAGCAGCGTCGGACTAGCGGGGGGGGGCACAGATACGCAGTATTTT. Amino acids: CASSVGLAGGGTDTQYF.

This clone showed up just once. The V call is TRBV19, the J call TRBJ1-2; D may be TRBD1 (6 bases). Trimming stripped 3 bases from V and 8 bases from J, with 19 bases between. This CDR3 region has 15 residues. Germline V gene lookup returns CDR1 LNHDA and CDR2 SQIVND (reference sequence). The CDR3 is CASSIGDKSPPGYTF. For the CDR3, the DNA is TGTGCCAGTAGTATCGGGGACAAATCTCCCCCGGGCTACACCTTC.

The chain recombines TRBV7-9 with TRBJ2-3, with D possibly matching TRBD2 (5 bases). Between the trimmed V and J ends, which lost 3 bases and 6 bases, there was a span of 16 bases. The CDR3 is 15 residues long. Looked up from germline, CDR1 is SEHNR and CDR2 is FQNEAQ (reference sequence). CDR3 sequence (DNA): TGTGCCAGCAGCTTTAAGGAAACTCCGGGGGATACGCAGTATTTT. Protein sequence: CASSFKETPGDTQYF.

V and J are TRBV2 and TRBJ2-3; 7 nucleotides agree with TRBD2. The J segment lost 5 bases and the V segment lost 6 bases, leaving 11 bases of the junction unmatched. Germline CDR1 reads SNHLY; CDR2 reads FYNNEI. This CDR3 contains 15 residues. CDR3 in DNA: TGTGCCAGCAGACCTAGGACTAGTTCAGGAGATACGCAGTATTTT. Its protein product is CASRPRTSSGDTQYF.

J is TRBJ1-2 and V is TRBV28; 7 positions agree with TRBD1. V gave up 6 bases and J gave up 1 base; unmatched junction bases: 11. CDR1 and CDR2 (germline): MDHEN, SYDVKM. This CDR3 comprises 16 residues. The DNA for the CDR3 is TGTGCCAGCAGGCGTCCTCCAGGGGGAGGTAACTATGGCTACACCTTC. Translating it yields CASRRPPGGGNYGYTF.

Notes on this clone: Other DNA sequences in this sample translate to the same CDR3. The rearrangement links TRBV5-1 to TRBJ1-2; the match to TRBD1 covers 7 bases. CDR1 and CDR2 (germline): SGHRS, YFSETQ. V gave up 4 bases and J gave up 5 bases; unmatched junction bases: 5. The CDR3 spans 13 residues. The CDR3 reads CASSLTGDYGYTF. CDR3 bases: TGCGCCAGCAGCCTAACAGGGGATTATGGCTACACCTTC.

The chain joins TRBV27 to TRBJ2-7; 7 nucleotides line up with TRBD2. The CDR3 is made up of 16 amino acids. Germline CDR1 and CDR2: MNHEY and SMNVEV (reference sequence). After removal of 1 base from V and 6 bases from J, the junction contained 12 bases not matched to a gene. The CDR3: CASSLYGPAGTSEQYF. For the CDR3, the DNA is TGTGCCAGCAGTTTATACGGGCCAGCGGGGACTTCCGAGCAGTACTTC.

In DNA form, the CDR3 reads TGCGCCAGCAGCCCCGGCACTAGCGGCACCTCCTACGAGCAGTACTTC. It is translated as CASSPGTSGTSYEQYF. This chain connects TRBV5-1 to TRBJ2-7, with 8 bases aligning to TRBD2. V was clipped by 4 bases and J by 0 bases; unmatched bases: 9. Germline V gene lookup returns CDR1 SGHRS and CDR2 YFSETQ. The CDR3 is 16 amino acids. Together with reference TRBV5-1 and TRBJ2-7, the CDR3 gives the full variable domain: KAGVTQTPRYLIKTRGQQVTLSCSPISGHRSVSWYQQTPGQGLQFLFEYFSETQRNKGNFPGRFSGRQFSNSRSEMNVSTLELGDSALYLCASSPGTSGTSYEQYFGPGTRLTVT.

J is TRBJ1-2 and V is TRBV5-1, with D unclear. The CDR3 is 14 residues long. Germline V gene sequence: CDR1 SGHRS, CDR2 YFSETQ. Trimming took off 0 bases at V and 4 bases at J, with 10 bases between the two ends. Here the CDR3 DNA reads TGCGCCAGCAGCTTGGCTCAGATGGCCTATGGCTACACCTTC. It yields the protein CASSLAQMAYGYTF. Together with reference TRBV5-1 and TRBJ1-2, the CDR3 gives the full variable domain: KAGVTQTPRYLIKTRGQQVTLSCSPISGHRSVSWYQQTPGQGLQFLFEYFSETQRNKGNFPGRFSGRQFSNSRSEMNVSTLELGDSALYLCASSLAQMAYGYTFGSGTRLTVV.

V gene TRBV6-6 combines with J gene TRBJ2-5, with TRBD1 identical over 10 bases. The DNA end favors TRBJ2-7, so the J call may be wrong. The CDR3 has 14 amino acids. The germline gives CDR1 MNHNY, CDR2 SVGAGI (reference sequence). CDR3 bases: TGTGCCAGCAGGCACGCGGACAGGGGGTACGAGCAGTACTTC. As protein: CASRHADRGYEQYF.

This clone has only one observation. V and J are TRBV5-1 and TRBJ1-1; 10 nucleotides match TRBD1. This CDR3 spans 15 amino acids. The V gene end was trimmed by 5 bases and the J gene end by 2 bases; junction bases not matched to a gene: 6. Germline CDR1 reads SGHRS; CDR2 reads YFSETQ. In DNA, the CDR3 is TGCGCCAGCAGTCGACAGGGGGCCCCCAACACTGAAGCTTTCTTT. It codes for CASSRQGAPNTEAFF.

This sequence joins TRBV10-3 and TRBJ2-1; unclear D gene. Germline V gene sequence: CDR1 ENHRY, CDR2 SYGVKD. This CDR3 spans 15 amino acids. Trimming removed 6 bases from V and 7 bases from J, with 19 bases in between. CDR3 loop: CAISQESPILNEQFF. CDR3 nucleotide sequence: TGTGCCATCAGCCAGGAAAGCCCCATACTGAATGAGCAGTTCTTC.

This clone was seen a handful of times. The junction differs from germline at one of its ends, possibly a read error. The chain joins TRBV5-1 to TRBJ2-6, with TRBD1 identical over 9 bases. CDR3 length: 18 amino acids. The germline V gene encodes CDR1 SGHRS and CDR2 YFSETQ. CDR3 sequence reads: CASSFRTGERTGANGLTF. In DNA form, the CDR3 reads TGCGCCAGCAGCTTCCGGACAGGGGAGAGGACTGGGGCCAACGGCCTGACTTTC.